Listed below are T cell receptor beta chains from one sample, sequenced in a study of CD8+CD57+ T cells in acquired aplastic anemia. One entry per CDR3 protein results from TCRdb running MiXCR on the reads. This sample carries about 160,000 distinct CDR3 sequences, around 43% of them seen once, and the ten largest clones take 3.2%. Sequenced input: sorted CD4+, CD8+, or CD8+CD57+ T cells (not recorded which) from PBMCs. These receptors were taken from a human donor with aplastic anemia. The CDR3 runs from the conserved cysteine through the conserved F or W. A D gene is named only where the DNA matches it firmly. Not every row has a clone size; where given, it reads once, few, many or a size class.

j_call	v_call	clone_size	d_call	cdr3_nt	cdr3_aa
TRBJ1-2	TRBV9	-	-	TGTGCCAGCAGCCCCGAGGTGCAGGGCTATGGCTGCACCTTC	CASSPEVQGYGCTF
TRBJ2-7	TRBV7-8	-	-	TGTGCCAGCAGCTTAGCAAGTGGAAACTCCTACGAGCAGTACTTC	CASSLASGNSYEQYF
TRBJ2-5	TRBV20-1	-	TRBD2	TGCAGTGCTAGAGCGGAGGCTAGCGGCCAAGAGACCCAGTACTTC	CSARAEASGQETQYF
TRBJ1-2	TRBV20-1	many	TRBD1	TGCAGTGCTAGAGGGGGAGGGGGCCATGGCTACACCTTC	CSARGGGGHGYTF
TRBJ2-7	TRBV19	-	-	TGTGCCAGTAATCGTGGCGGGGGCTTCTACGAGCAGTACTTC	CASNRGGGFYEQYF
TRBJ1-6	TRBV19	-	-	TGTGCCAGTAAAGGTATGGGGAATTCACCCCTCCACTTT	CASKGMGNSPLHF
TRBJ1-6	TRBV5-5	many	-	TGTGCCAGCAGCTTAGGGACATCTATTTCACCCCTCCACTTT	CASSLGTSISPLHF
TRBJ2-3	TRBV20-1	-	TRBD2	TGCAGTGCTATGGCCGGTGGTAGCGGGGGGGATACGCAGTATTTT	CSAMAGGSGGDTQYF
TRBJ1-2	TRBV5-1	-	-	TGCGCCAGCAGGCAAGGAGGGGGGGATGGCTACACCTTC	CASRQGGGDGYTF
TRBJ2-1	TRBV20-1	many	-	TGCAGTGCTAGGAGGGATTTCTACAATGAGCAGTTCTTC	CSARRDFYNEQFF
TRBJ1-1	TRBV19	once	-	TGTGCCAGTAGTATCTATAGGGGACGGACTGAAGCTTTCTTT	CASSIYRGRTEAFF
TRBJ2-1	TRBV2	-	-	TGTGCCAGCAGCCCCGCCCGGGTGGACAATGAGCAGTTCTTC	CASSPARVDNEQFF
TRBJ2-3	TRBV15	-	TRBD1	TGTGCCACCAGCAGAGAGGGGGACAGGGGGATCGCAGATACGCAGTATTTT	CATSREGDRGIADTQYF
TRBJ1-2	TRBV29-1	few	-	TGCAGCGTCCCCAGCGGCAGGGGAGGGGGCTACACCTTC	CSVPSGRGGGYTF
TRBJ1-1	TRBV10-1	few	-	TGCGCCAGCAGTGAAAGGATGGTCGGGCAAGGGGACACTGAAGCTTTCTTT	CASSERMVGQGDTEAFF
TRBJ1-1	TRBV12-3/TRBV12-4	many	-	TGTGCCAGCTCCGTAGTTAGTAACACTGAAGCTTTCTTT	CASSVVSNTEAFF
TRBJ2-1	TRBV6-4	many	TRBD1	TGTGCCAGCAGCCTGGGCAGGGGGCGCGGAGAGCAGTTCTTC	CASSLGRGRGEQFF
TRBJ2-1	TRBV6-2/TRBV6-3	-	TRBD1	TGTGCCAGCAGTTACTGGACAGGTGGGGGTTACAATGAGCAGCTCTTC	CASSYWTGGGYNEQLF
TRBJ1-1	TRBV19	many	-	TGTGCCAGTACCGGGGGGCGGTTTGAAAACACTGAAGCTTTCTTT	CASTGGRFENTEAFF
TRBJ1-2	TRBV6-1	many	-	TGTGCCAGCAGTGAAGCGCAGGGGAATGCTATCGGCTACACCTTC	CASSEAQGNAIGYTF
TRBJ2-5	TRBV19	-	TRBD1	TGTGCCAGTACAGGACAGGGGATGAAGACCCAGTACTTC	CASTGQGMKTQYF
TRBJ2-1	TRBV19	many	TRBD2	TGTGCCAGTAACCTGATAGGACTAGGAAACAATGAGCAGTTCTTC	CASNLIGLGNNEQFF
TRBJ1-3	TRBV10-3	-	TRBD1	TGTGCCATCAGCCCACGGGACAGGGTGAAAAACACCATATATTTT	CAISPRDRVKNTIYF
TRBJ1-1	TRBV4-2	-	-	TGTGCCAGCAGCCAAGAGTGGGGCGGGACTGAAGCTTTCTTT	CASSQEWGGTEAFF
TRBJ1-2	TRBV24-1	-	-	TGTGCCACCAGTGATGGGAGGCAGACTAACTATGGCTACACCTTC	CATSDGRQTNYGYTF
TRBJ1-6	TRBV5-4	-	TRBD1	TGTGCCAGCAGCCAACAACAGGGGTACAATTCACCCCTCCACTTT	CASSQQQGYNSPLHF
TRBJ2-7	TRBV7-2	-	TRBD2	TGTGCCAGCAGCCGACTAGCTGGCGAGCAGTACTTC	CASSRLAGEQYF
TRBJ2-1	TRBV11-1	many	-	TGTGCCAGCAGCCCCAGAGCTTCCTACAATGAGCAGTTCTTC	CASSPRASYNEQFF
TRBJ2-7	TRBV7-9	many	-	TGTGCCAGCAGCTTCGACGGAGCCTACGAGCAGTACTTC	CASSFDGAYEQYF
TRBJ1-1	TRBV19	-	-	TGTGCCAGTAGTATCCCGGGACAACCTAAGGGGACTGAAGCTTTCTTT	CASSIPGQPKGTEAFF
TRBJ2-7	TRBV20-1	many	-	TGCAGTGCAGGACGGAATTCCTACGAGCAGTACTTC	CSAGRNSYEQYF
TRBJ1-1	TRBV7-9	-	TRBD1	TGTGCCAACAGACAGGGGTCCCAGAACACTGAAGCTTTCTTT	CANRQGSQNTEAFF
TRBJ2-7	TRBV4-3	many	-	TGCGCCAGCAGCCAGTCACAGGGTACCTACGAGCAGTACTTC	CASSQSQGTYEQYF
TRBJ2-2	TRBV19	-	TRBD1	TGTGCCAGTAGTATAAGAGGGGGCAGAAACACCGGGGAGCTGCTTTTT	CASSIRGGRNTGELLF
TRBJ1-3	TRBV10-3	few	-	TGTGCCATTCTGGACGCGGACTTTGGAAACACCATATATTTT	CAILDADFGNTIYF
TRBJ2-1	TRBV24-1	many	TRBD2	TGTGCCACCAGTGGGGGTGCTAGCGGGGCCTACAATGAGCAGTTCTTC	CATSGGASGAYNEQFF
TRBJ1-2	TRBV5-6	many	-	TGTGCCAGCATGTCCGGAGTTACGGGCTACACCTTC	CASMSGVTGYTF
TRBJ2-7	TRBV29-1	many	-	TGCAGCGTGGAAGGACAATTCTCCTACGAGCAGTACTTC	CSVEGQFSYEQYF
TRBJ2-5	TRBV29-1	-	TRBD2	TGCAGCGTAGGTGATAGCGGGGGGGTAAAGACCCAGTACTTC	CSVGDSGGVKTQYF
TRBJ2-1	TRBV20-1	many	TRBD2	TGCAGTGCTAGCCCCGTCCTAGCGGGAATTAGTAATGAGCAGTTCTTC	CSASPVLAGISNEQFF
TRBJ2-3	TRBV5-1	-	-	TGCGCCAGCAGCTTGGTGGCAGATACGCAGTATTTT	CASSLVADTQYF
TRBJ1-2	TRBV5-6	-	-	TGTGCCAGCAGCTTTCGCCGTGGCTACACCTTC	CASSFRRGYTF
TRBJ2-7	TRBV29-1	-	-	TGCAGCGTTGTGGGGACTCAGACCTACGAGCAGTACTTC	CSVVGTQTYEQYF
TRBJ2-7	TRBV20-1	many	-	TGCAGTGCTAGTCAAACCTACGAGCAGTACTTC	CSASQTYEQYF
TRBJ1-4	TRBV4-1	many	-	TGCGCCAGCAGCCAAGATCGGGGGGTCGGCGAAAAACTGTTTTTT	CASSQDRGVGEKLFF
TRBJ1-2	TRBV5-1	-	-	TGCGCCAGCAGCTTGGGAGGGATCTATGGCTACACCTTC	CASSLGGIYGYTF
TRBJ1-2	TRBV7-9	once	-	TGTGCCAGCAGCTTGGGGCGCAGAGACTATGGCTACACCTTC	CASSLGRRDYGYTF
TRBJ1-1	TRBV18	few	-	TGTGCCAGCTCACCTAGAATGGGGGGCGCATCCACTGAAGCTTTCTTT	CASSPRMGGASTEAFF
TRBJ2-1	TRBV19	-	TRBD1	TGTGCCAGTAGTGGGGGGACAGGGTGGTCCTACAATGAGCAGTTCTTC	CASSGGTGWSYNEQFF
TRBJ1-5	TRBV20-1	many	-	TGCAGTGCTGCCCGGGATGGCAATCAGCCCCAGCATTTT	CSAARDGNQPQHF
TRBJ1-2	TRBV27	many	-	TGTGCCAGCAGCGAACAGACGGACAGCTTCTATGGCTACACCTTC	CASSEQTDSFYGYTF
TRBJ1-1	TRBV2	-	TRBD1	TGTGCCGGAACAGGGGATGGGAACACTGAAGCTTTCTTT	CAGTGDGNTEAFF
TRBJ2-5	TRBV7-6	many	TRBD2	TGTGCCAGCAGCTTTAAGCCGGGACTAGCGGGAGCCCAAGAGACCCAGTACTTC	CASSFKPGLAGAQETQYF
TRBJ1-3	TRBV5-1	many	-	TGCGCCAGCAGCCCGGACGGACTCTCTGGAAACACCATATATTTT	CASSPDGLSGNTIYF
TRBJ2-5	TRBV7-3	-	-	TGTGCCAGCAGTCGATACCCACATGAGACCCAGTACTTC	CASSRYPHETQYF
TRBJ1-6	TRBV7-2	-	-	TGTGCCAGCAGCTTAGCACAGATCTCCAATTCACCCCTCCACTTT	CASSLAQISNSPLHF
TRBJ2-2	TRBV9	many	-	TGTGCCAGCAGCCTAATGGGGTCACCGAACACCGGGGAGCTGTTTTTT	CASSLMGSPNTGELFF
TRBJ2-5	TRBV10-2	-	TRBD1	TGCGCCAGCAGTGAGTCCGGACAGGGGGCGAGACCAAGCCAAGAGACCCAGTACTTC	CASSESGQGARPSQETQYF
TRBJ2-1	TRBV7-7	many	-	TGTGCCAGCAGCGCAGGGGAAAGGGTCTCCTACAATGAGCAGTTCTTC	CASSAGERVSYNEQFF